These T cell receptor beta chains were read from a single sample in a study of read filtering for tumor transcriptome and immune sequencing. TCRdb reprocessed the reads with MiXCR, giving one entry per CDR3 protein. Here the sample spans some 19,000 distinct CDR3 sequences, around 21% being singletons. Sequencing used a population of CD138-negative cells sorted from bone marrow. The receptors were sampled from a donor at least 40 years old with multiple myeloma. Both conserved end residues are part of each CDR3. The D gene is left open where the match is weak. Size is omitted from some rows. Given values are once, few, many or a class for expanded clones.

D gene,V gene,J gene,clone size,CDR3 protein,CDR3 DNA
NA,TRBV28,TRBJ2-2,many,CASSTRGKNTGELFF,TGTGCCAGCAGCACCAGAGGAAAGAACACCGGGGAGCTGTTTTTT
TRBD1,TRBV10-3,TRBJ2-2,many,CALRQGANTGELFF,TGTGCCCTCCGACAGGGCGCGAACACCGGGGAGCTGTTTTTT
NA,TRBV5-1,TRBJ2-7,once,CASSRVGDEQYF,TGCGCCAGCAGCCGCGTAGGGGACGAGCAGTACTTC
TRBD1,TRBV11-2,TRBJ2-1,few,CASSLEGTGGDEQFF,TGTGCCAGCAGCTTAGAAGGGACAGGGGGCGATGAGCAGTTCTTC
TRBD2,TRBV5-1,TRBJ2-5,NA,CASTTSGVQETQYF,TGCGCCAGCACCACTAGCGGGGTACAAGAGACCCAGTACTTC
NA,TRBV28,TRBJ2-7,few,CASSLSGAGERYF,TGTGCCAGCAGTTTATCGGGAGCAGGCGAGCGGTACTTC
NA,TRBV28,TRBJ1-5,few,CASSGRLRNQPQHF,TGTGCCAGCAGTGGCAGGCTTCGCAATCAGCCCCAGCATTTT
NA,TRBV7-2,TRBJ2-5,NA,CASSLLGGGETQYF,TGTGCCAGCAGCTTATTGGGGGGAGGAGAGACCCAGTACTTC
TRBD1,TRBV27,TRBJ2-7,medium-sized,CASSFSGQLYEQYF,TGTGCCAGCAGTTTCTCGGGACAGCTATACGAGCAGTACTTC
TRBD1,TRBV29-1,TRBJ1-3,many,CSALRDSPWGGNTIYF,TGCAGCGCCCTCCGGGACAGCCCCTGGGGTGGAAACACCATATATTTT
TRBD1,TRBV5-6,TRBJ2-7,many,CASSLGQGFDEQYF,TGTGCCAGCAGCTTGGGACAGGGGTTCGACGAGCAGTACTTC
TRBD2,TRBV20-1,TRBJ2-3,NA,CSPLDRRGRAADTQYF,TGCAGTCCCTTAGACCGTCGCGGGAGGGCGGCAGATACGCAGTATTTT
NA,TRBV10-3,TRBJ1-5,NA,CTISESWGSNQPQHF,TGTACCATCAGTGAGTCTTGGGGTAGCAATCAGCCCCAGCATTTT
NA,TRBV27,TRBJ1-2,NA,CASSPNPGHYGYTF,TGTGCCAGCAGTCCTAATCCAGGGCACTATGGCTACACCTTC
TRBD1,TRBV2,TRBJ2-3,many,CASSNRGITDTQYF,TGTGCCAGCAGCAACAGGGGAATCACAGATACGCAGTATTTT
TRBD2,TRBV29-1,TRBJ2-1,many,CSVDPLAGVDEQFF,TGCAGCGTTGATCCCCTAGCGGGAGTAGATGAGCAGTTCTTC
NA,TRBV2,TRBJ2-4,NA,CASTVPSKAKNIQYF,TGTGCCAGCACCGTTCCTTCAAAAGCCAAAAACATTCAGTACTTC
NA,TRBV4-3,TRBJ2-7,NA,CASSQDSIGGRVYEQYF,TGCGCCAGCAGCCAAGATTCGATTGGCGGCAGGGTGTACGAGCAGTACTTC
NA,TRBV9,TRBJ1-2,many,CASSVDSGNYGYTF,TGTGCCAGCAGCGTAGATTCTGGTAACTATGGCTACACCTTC
TRBD2,TRBV20-1,TRBJ2-3,many,CSAREGGRSDTQYF,TGCAGTGCCCGAGAGGGCGGGAGGTCAGATACGCAGTATTTT
NA,TRBV4-3,TRBJ2-2,many,CASSLGLAGELFF,TGCGCCAGCAGCCTCGGGTTGGCCGGGGAGCTGTTTTTT
NA,TRBV7-9,TRBJ2-1,many,CASSLERVYNEQFF,TGTGCCAGCAGCTTAGAAAGGGTCTACAATGAGCAGTTCTTC
TRBD2,TRBV7-2,TRBJ2-1,many,CASSLAELAGANEQFF,TGTGCCAGCAGCTTAGCGGAACTAGCGGGAGCGAATGAGCAGTTCTTC
TRBD1,TRBV10-3,TRBJ1-1,few,CAISEDRGNTEAFF,TGTGCCATCAGTGAAGACAGGGGGAACACTGAAGCTTTCTTT
NA,TRBV10-3,TRBJ2-1,many,CAISEFTGTRRYNEQFF,TGTGCCATCAGTGAGTTCACCGGAACACGGAGGTACAATGAGCAGTTCTTC
NA,TRBV27,TRBJ2-3,NA,CASSLRTHSTDTQYF,TGTGCCAGCAGTTTAAGGACACATAGCACAGATACGCAGTATTTT
NA,TRBV29-1,TRBJ1-2,many,CSVEETFYTF,TGCAGCGTTGAAGAAACATTCTACACCTTC
NA,TRBV11-2,TRBJ1-6,many,CASSSGDGLGTPLHF,TGTGCCAGCAGCTCCGGAGACGGGTTAGGAACACCCCTCCACTTT
NA,TRBV4-1,TRBJ2-7,many,CASSQMTRKNYEQYF,TGCGCCAGCAGCCAGATGACCAGGAAAAACTACGAGCAGTACTTC
NA,TRBV7-6,TRBJ2-5,many,CASRLQFDETQYF,TGTGCCAGCAGGCTCCAATTCGACGAGACCCAGTACTTC
TRBD2,TRBV30,TRBJ2-3,NA,CAWDLAGGTDTQYF,TGTGCCTGGGATCTAGCGGGAGGAACAGATACGCAGTATTTT
NA,TRBV3-1,TRBJ2-1,NA,CASSLNREQFF,TGTGCCAGCAGCCTCAATCGTGAGCAGTTCTTC
TRBD1,TRBV7-3,TRBJ2-1,many,CASRQGAQGGQQFF,TGTGCCAGCCGACAGGGGGCGCAAGGCGGTCAGCAGTTCTTC
NA,TRBV29-1,TRBJ1-1,NA,CGGAGFLNTEAFF,TGCGGGGGGGCAGGCTTCTTGAACACTGAAGCTTTCTTT
TRBD2,TRBV20-1,TRBJ2-7,medium-sized,CSARDSFRAGGREQYF,TGCAGTGCTAGAGATTCTTTTCGAGCGGGAGGTCGTGAGCAGTACTTC
NA,TRBV28,TRBJ1-1,medium-sized,CASNDEGHPNTEAFF,TGTGCCAGCAATGATGAGGGACACCCGAACACTGAAGCTTTCTTT
TRBD2,TRBV29-1,TRBJ2-1,many,CSVGGGEQFF,TGCAGCGTTGGGGGGGGTGAGCAGTTCTTC
TRBD1,TRBV29-1,TRBJ1-5,NA,CSVGDRGRSNQPQHF,TGCAGCGTTGGGGACAGGGGGCGAAGCAATCAGCCCCAGCATTTT
TRBD1,TRBV7-9,TRBJ1-4,few,CASSFRIGDSDEKLFF,TGTGCCAGCAGCTTTCGAATTGGGGACAGTGATGAAAAACTGTTTTTT
NA,TRBV7-8,TRBJ2-5,NA,CASSLATTQYF,TGTGCCAGCAGCCTTGCCACGACCCAGTACTTC